These 10 T cell receptor beta chains originate from one sample sequenced in a study of identical twins. MiXCR, applied by TCRdb to the 5' RACE reads, yields one record per CDR3 protein. The sample has hundreds of thousands of distinct CDR3 sequences; 21% are singletons. These data were likewise used in another study, on T cells expressing NK-cell markers.

Sequenced sample: PBMCs. These receptors came from a young woman in good health.

This clonotype was picked up one time. The V call is TRBV11-2, the J call TRBJ2-7, with a possible D match to TRBD2 (5 bases). V shed 5 bases and J shed 3 bases, with 17 bases lying between them. Germline CDR1 reads SGHAT; CDR2 reads FQNNGV. The CDR3 extends over 15 amino acids. CDR3 region: CASSRQTGMGYEQYF. Here the CDR3 DNA reads TGTGCCAGCAGCCGACAAACCGGGATGGGCTACGAGCAGTACTTC.

This clonotype has only a few counts. This sequence joins TRBV10-3 and TRBJ1-1; D is unclear. V was shortened by 3 bases and J by 6 bases, with 20 bases between the two germline ends. The CDR3 has 16 residues. Per germline, CDR1 ENHRY and CDR2 SYGVKD. CDR3 sequence reads: CAISETGRAGQAEAFF. For the CDR3, the DNA is TGTGCCATCAGTGAAACCGGAAGAGCTGGGCAGGCTGAAGCTTTCTTT.

This clonotype was counted a few times. The V and J genes are TRBV10-3 and TRBJ2-3; 11 bases match TRBD2. The CDR3 length is 15 residues. Trimming took 6 bases from V and 6 from J; bases not matched to a gene: 8. The germline V gene has CDR1 ENHRY and CDR2 SYGVKD. In DNA, the CDR3 is TGTGCCATCAGGGTAGCGGGAGGGCCTACCGATACGCAGTATTTT. Translating it yields CAIRVAGGPTDTQYF.

This clonotype was seen many times. The chain employs TRBV5-1 and TRBJ2-1; D is possibly TRBD2 (5 bases). The CDR3 totals 14 residues. V was shortened by 2 bases and J by 7 bases, with 13 bases between the two germline ends. The germline V gene encodes CDR1 SGHRS and CDR2 YFSETQ. CDR3 region: CASSFGSYPNEQFF. The CDR3 nucleotides read TGCGCCAGCAGCTTTGGGAGCTACCCGAATGAGCAGTTCTTC.

J is TRBJ1-1 and V is TRBV12-3 or TRBV12-4; D is ambiguous. The CDR3 covers 13 residues. V lost 0 bases and J 4 bases, leaving 6 bases between the germline ends. For the CDR3, the DNA is TGTGCCAGCAGTTTAGCGTGGGGCACTGAAGCTTTCTTT. Its translation is CASSLAWGTEAFF.

This clonotype was observed a single time. V and J are TRBV5-1 and TRBJ2-3; the match to TRBD1 covers 9 bases. Per the germline V gene, CDR1 is SGHRS and CDR2 is YFSETQ. The CDR3 has 15 amino acids. J gave up 2 bases and V 2 bases, and 3 bases lay outside the gene matches. CDR3 region: CASSLGQGTTDTQYF. In nucleotides, the CDR3 is TGCGCCAGCAGCTTAGGACAGGGGACCACAGATACGCAGTATTTT.

The sample holds many counts of this clonotype. V gene TRBV4-3 combines with J gene TRBJ2-1; perhaps D is TRBD1 or TRBD2 (5 bases each). Germline CDR1 and CDR2: LGHNA and YSLEER. V was clipped by 3 bases and J by 4 bases, with 7 bases between them. The CDR3 consists of 13 residues. Here the CDR3 reads CASSQGEYNEQFF. Written as DNA, the CDR3 is TGCGCCAGCAGCCAGGGGGAGTACAATGAGCAGTTCTTC.

The rearrangement joins TRBV20-1 to TRBJ2-7; 9 bases fit TRBD1. The trim removed 7 bases at V and 5 bases at J, leaving 6 bases unmatched. Germline CDR1 is DFQATT and CDR2 is SNEGSKA (reference sequence). This CDR3 has 12 residues. This CDR3 is CSVGRDRDEQYF. CDR3 coding DNA: TGCAGTGTGGGCCGGGACAGGGACGAGCAGTACTTC.

This clonotype was observed a few times. The genes are TRBV7-6 and TRBJ2-7, with D unclear. V lost 8 bases and J lost 1, with 15 bases in between. The length of the CDR3 is 14 residues. Germline V gene lookup returns CDR1 SGHVS and CDR2 FNYEAQ. CDR3 residues: CASAEADRSYEQYF. The CDR3 DNA reads as TGTGCCAGCGCCGAGGCAGATCGATCCTACGAGCAGTACTTC.

CDR3 loop: CATSRASLYDVPYEQYF. The CDR3 region has the DNA TGTGCCACCAGCAGAGCCAGCCTATACGATGTTCCCTACGAGCAGTACTTC. The chain joins TRBV15 to TRBJ2-7, with D hard to call. Germline V CDR1 and CDR2: LNHNV, YYDKDF (reference sequence). This CDR3 is 17 amino acids long. V was cut by 1 base and J by 2 bases, with 18 bases left in between.